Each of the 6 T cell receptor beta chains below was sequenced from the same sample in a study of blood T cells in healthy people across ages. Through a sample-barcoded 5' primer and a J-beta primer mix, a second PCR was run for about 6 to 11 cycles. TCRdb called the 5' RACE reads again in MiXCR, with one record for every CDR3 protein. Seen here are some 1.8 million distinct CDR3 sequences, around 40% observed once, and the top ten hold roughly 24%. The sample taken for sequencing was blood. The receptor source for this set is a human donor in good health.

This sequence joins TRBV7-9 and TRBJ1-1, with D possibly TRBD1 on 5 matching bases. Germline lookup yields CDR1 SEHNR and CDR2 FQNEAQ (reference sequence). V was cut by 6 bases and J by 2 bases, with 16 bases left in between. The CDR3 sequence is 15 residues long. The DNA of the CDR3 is TGTGCCAGCAGAAAGAATGACAGATTAAACACTGAAGCTTTCTTT. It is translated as CASRKNDRLNTEAFF.

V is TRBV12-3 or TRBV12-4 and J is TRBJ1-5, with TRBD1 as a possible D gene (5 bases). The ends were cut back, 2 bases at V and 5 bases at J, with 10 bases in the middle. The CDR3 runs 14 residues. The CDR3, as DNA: TGTGCCAGCAGTTTATGGGGCTCTCATCAGCCCCAGCATTTT. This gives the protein CASSLWGSHQPQHF.

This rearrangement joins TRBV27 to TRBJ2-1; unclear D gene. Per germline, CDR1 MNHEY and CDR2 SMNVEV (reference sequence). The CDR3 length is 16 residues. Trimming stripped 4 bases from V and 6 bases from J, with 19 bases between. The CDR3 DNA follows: TGTGCCAGCAGTTCCTTGACCGCCGTTGGTTGCAATGAGCAGTTCTTC. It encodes CASSSLTAVGCNEQFF.

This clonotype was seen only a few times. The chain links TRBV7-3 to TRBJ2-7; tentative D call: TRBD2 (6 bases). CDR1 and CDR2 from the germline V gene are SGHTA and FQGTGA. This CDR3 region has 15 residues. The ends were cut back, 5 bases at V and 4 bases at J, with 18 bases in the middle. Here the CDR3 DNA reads TGTGCCAGCAGCGATAGCGGAGCCCTCCTTTACGAGCAGTACTTC. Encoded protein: CASSDSGALLYEQYF.

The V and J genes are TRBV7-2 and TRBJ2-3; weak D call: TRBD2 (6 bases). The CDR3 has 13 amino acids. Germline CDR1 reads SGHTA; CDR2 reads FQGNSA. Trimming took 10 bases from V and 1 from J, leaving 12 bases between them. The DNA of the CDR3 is TGTGCCACTGGGGGGTCCCGCACAGATACGCAGTATTTT. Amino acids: CATGGSRTDTQYF.

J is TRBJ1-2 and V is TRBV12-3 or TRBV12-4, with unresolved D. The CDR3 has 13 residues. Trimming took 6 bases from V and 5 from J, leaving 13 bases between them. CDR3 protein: CASRFQGRYGYTF. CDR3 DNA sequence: TGTGCCAGCAGGTTTCAAGGGAGATATGGCTACACCTTC.